This TCR beta chain was sequenced during a study of cytomegalovirus exposure and HLA in healthy donors. Findings of the study overall: In a later analysis, DRB1 alleles had the most associated TCRs; HLA-C alleles the fewest. TRBV6-2, TRBV6-3 and other indistinguishable V segments were excluded. No immune exposure information besides CMV serostatus was available.

This clone was found a few times. Its antigen is not identified. Amplification used 60 Vbeta primers and 13 Jbeta primers. Generated by immunoSEQ multiplex PCR, the TCRdb table keeps only in-frame clones and is missing some. The sample has 95,000 to 150,000 clones; roughly 80% are singletons. This CDR3 spans 12 amino acids. The V end was cut by 6 bases, the J end by 1 base, with 6 bases between. The germline gives CDR1 ENHRY, CDR2 SYGVKD. V gene TRBV10-3 combines with J gene TRBJ2-5, with D unresolved. The sequenced sample consisted of PBMCs. This sequence originates from a man aged 25-45 years in good health and CMV-seronegative. The DNA for the CDR3 is TGTGCCATCAGCGCTACCCAAGAGACCCAGTACTTC. Its protein is CAISATQETQYF.